The present T cell receptor (beta chain) was sequenced within a study of T cell responses to AZD1222 COVID-19 vaccine. Looking at the study overall: Second doses that came at about 4 or about 12 weeks were put together.

On this clone itself: Its specificity is not known.

The table came from immunoSEQ multiplex PCR; TCRdb's copy has only in-frame clones and leaves some out. The table shows just under 95,000 clones, with around nine tenths occurring only once. Study-level findings and limits: Spike regions recognized by vaccine-associated CD4 TCRs spanned the protein, led by 160-218 and 743-854. Donor demographics were predominantly white British with a female majority; clonal diversity may be underestimated. Compared with day 0, the breadth and depth of the Spike-specific TCR repertoire rose significantly after two doses of AZD1222.

J lost 5 bases, V lost 11 bases, and 10 bases had no gene match. There are 14 residues in the CDR3. Germline CDR1 reads LNHDA; CDR2 reads SQIVND (reference sequence). Sequenced material: peripheral blood, taken on day 0 of AZD1222 vaccination. This chain joins TRBV19 and TRBJ2-2; 8 nucleotides line up with TRBD1. This TCR came from an adult in good health. The chain's CDR3 is CASEGQGATGELFF. As DNA, the CDR3 is TGTGCCTCTGAGGGGCAGGGGGCGACCGGGGAGCTGTTTTTT.